This T cell receptor (beta chain) was obtained from a study of T cells in Graves' hyperthyroidism and ophthalmopathy. The CDR3 is 14 residues long. In germline, CDR1 is MDHEN, CDR2 SYDVKM. The V end was cut by 8 bases, the J end by 4 bases, with 18 bases between. This clonotype was picked up many times. Graves' hyperthyroidism without ophthalmopathy progression within 18 months was termed stable. Diagnostic decisions used clinical symptoms, serum thyroxine and TRAb, thyroid ultrasound and orbital computed tomography. TCR beta CDR3 sequences were amplified from RNA transcripts. With the HTBI primer set, the TCR CDR3 went through a first round of RT-PCR. TCRdb called the multiplex PCR reads again in MiXCR, with one record for every CDR3 protein. This sample has over 200,000 distinct CDR3 sequences, with roughly a sixth found just once.

The V call is TRBV28, the J call TRBJ2-7, with D maybe TRBD2 (5 bases). The TCR originated in a man aged 50-59 years with Graves' hyperthyroidism. Sequencing used blood. The CDR3 is CASSSSGKVYEQYF. The CDR3 nucleotides read TGTGCCAGCTCATCCTCCGGGAAGGTTTACGAGCAGTACTTC.